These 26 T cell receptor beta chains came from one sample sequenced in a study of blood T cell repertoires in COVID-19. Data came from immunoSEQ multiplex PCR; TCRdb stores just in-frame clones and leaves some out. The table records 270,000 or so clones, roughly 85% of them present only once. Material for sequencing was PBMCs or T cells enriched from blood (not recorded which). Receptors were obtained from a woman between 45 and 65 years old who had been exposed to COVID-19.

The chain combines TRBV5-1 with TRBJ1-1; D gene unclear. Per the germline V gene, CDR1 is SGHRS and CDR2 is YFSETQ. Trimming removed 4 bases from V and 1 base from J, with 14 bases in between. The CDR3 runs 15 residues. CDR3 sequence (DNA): TGCGCCAGCAGCCTTGGGCGCAGCCAGAACACTGAAGCTTTCTTT. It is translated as CASSLGRSQNTEAFF.

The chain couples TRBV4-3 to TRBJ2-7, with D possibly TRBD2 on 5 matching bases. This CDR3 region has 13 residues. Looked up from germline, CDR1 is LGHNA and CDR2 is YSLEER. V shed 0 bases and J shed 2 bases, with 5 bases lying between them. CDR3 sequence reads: CASSQEEAYEQYF. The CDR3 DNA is TGCGCCAGCAGCCAAGAGGAGGCCTACGAGCAGTACTTC.

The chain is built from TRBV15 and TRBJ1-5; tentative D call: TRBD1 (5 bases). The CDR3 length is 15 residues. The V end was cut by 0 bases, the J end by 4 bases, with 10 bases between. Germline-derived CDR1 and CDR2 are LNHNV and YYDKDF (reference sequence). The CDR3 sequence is CATSRDLGGNQPQHF. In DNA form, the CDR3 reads TGTGCCACCAGCAGAGATTTGGGGGGAAATCAGCCCCAGCATTTT.

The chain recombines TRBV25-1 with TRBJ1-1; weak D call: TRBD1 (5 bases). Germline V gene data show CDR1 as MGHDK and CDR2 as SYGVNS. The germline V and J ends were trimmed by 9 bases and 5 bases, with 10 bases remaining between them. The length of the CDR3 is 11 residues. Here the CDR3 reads CARADSTEAFF. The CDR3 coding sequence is TGTGCCAGGGCAGACAGTACTGAAGCTTTCTTT. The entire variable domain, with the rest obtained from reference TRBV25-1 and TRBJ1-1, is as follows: EADIYQTPRYLVIGTGKKITLECSQTMGHDKMYWYQQDPGMELHLIHYSYGVNSTEKGDLSSESTVSRIRTEHFPLTLESARPSHTSQYLCARADSTEAFFGQGTRLTVV.

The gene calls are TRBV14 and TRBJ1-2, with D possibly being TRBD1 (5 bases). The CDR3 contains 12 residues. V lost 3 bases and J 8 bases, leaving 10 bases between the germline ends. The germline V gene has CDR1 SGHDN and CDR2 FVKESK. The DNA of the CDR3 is TGTGCCAGCAGCCAGGGGGGGAACGGCTACACCTTC. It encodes CASSQGGNGYTF.

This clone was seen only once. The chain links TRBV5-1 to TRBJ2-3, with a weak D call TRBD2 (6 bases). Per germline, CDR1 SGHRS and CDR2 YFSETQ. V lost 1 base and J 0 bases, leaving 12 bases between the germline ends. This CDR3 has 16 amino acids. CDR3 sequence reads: CASSLILASSTDTQYF. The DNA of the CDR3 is TGCGCCAGCAGCTTGATACTAGCTTCTAGCACAGATACGCAGTATTTT.

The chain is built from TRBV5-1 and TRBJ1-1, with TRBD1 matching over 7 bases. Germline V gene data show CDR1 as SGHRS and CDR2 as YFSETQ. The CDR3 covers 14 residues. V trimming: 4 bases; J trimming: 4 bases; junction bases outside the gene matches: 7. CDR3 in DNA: TGCGCCAGCAGCACGCTGACAGGGAGCACTGAAGCTTTCTTT. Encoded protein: CASSTLTGSTEAFF.

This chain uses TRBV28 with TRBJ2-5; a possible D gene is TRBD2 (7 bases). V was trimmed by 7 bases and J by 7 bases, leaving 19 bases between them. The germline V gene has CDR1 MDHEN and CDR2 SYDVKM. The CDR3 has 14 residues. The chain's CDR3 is CASTPQGGRGTQYF. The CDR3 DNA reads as TGTGCCAGCACTCCTCAAGGGGGGAGGGGGACCCAGTACTTC.

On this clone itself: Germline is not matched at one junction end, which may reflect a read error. CDR3 amino acids: CASSFSSSEQYF. In DNA form, the CDR3 reads TGTGCCAGCAGCTTCTCCTCCTCCGAGCAGTACTTC. The chain combines TRBV7-2 with TRBJ2-7; D unresolved. The CDR3 length is 12 residues. CDR1 SGHTA and CDR2 FQGNSA come from the germline V gene.

The CDR3 is CAISESKGDSEKLFF. Written as DNA, the CDR3 is TGTGCCATCAGTGAGTCTAAAGGTGACAGCGAAAAACTGTTTTTT. V gene TRBV10-3 combines with J gene TRBJ1-4, with D maybe TRBD1 (5 bases). Germline-derived CDR1 and CDR2 are ENHRY and SYGVKD. The CDR3 totals 15 residues. V dropped 0 bases and J dropped 8 bases, with 13 bases sitting between them.

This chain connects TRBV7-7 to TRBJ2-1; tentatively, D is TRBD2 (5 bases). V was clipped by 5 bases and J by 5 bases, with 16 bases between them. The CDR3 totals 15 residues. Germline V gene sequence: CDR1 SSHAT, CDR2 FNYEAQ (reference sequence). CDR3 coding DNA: TGTGCCAGCAGCCCCCGGGGAATCCGTGACAATGAGCAGTTCTTC. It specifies CASSPRGIRDNEQFF.

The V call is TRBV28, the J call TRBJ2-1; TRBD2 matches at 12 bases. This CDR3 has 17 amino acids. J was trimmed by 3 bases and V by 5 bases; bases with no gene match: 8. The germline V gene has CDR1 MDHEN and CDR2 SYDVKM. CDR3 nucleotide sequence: TGTGCCAGCAGTGATCCCGGACTAGCGGGGTACTACAATGAGCAGTTCTTC. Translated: CASSDPGLAGYYNEQFF.

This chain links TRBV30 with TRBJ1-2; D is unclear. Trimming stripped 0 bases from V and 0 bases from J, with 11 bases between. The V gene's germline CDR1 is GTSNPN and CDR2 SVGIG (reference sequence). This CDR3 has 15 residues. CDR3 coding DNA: TGTGCCTGGAGTGTACCGCGGGAAGCTAACTATGGCTACACCTTC. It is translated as CAWSVPREANYGYTF.

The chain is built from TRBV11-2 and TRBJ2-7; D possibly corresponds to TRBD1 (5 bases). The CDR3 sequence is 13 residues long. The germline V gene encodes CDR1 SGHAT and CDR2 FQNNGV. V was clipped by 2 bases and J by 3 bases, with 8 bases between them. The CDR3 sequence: CASSLTQGYEQYF. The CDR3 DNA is TGTGCCAGCAGCTTAACCCAGGGCTACGAGCAGTACTTC.

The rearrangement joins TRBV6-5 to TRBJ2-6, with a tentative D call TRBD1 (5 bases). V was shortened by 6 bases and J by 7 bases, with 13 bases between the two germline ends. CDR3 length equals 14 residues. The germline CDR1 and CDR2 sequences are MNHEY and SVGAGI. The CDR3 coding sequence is TGTGCCAGCAGCCCCCGCAGGACAGCCAACGTCCTGACTTTC. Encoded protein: CASSPRRTANVLTF.

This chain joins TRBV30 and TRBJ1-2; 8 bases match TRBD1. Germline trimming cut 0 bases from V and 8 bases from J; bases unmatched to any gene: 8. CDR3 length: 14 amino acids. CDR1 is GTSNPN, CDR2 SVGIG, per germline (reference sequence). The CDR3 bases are TGTGCCTGGAGTGTGACCGGACAGGGCGACGGCTACACCTTC. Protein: CAWSVTGQGDGYTF.

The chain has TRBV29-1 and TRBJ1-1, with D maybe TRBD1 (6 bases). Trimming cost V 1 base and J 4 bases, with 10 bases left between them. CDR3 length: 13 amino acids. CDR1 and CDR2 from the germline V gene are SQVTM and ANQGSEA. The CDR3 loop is CSVEVVQGTEAFF. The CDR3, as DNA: TGCAGCGTTGAAGTAGTACAGGGCACTGAAGCTTTCTTT. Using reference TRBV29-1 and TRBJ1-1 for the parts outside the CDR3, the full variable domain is SAVISQKPSRDICQRGTSLTIQCQVDSQVTMMFWYRQQPGQSLTLIATANQGSEATYESGFVIDKFPISRPNLTFSTLTVSNMSPEDSSIYLCSVEVVQGTEAFFGQGTRLTVV.

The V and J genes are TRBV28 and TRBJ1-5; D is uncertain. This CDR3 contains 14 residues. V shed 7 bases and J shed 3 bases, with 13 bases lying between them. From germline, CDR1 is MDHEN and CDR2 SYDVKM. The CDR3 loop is CASTFVRDNQPQHF. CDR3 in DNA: TGTGCCAGCACCTTTGTACGGGACAATCAGCCCCAGCATTTT. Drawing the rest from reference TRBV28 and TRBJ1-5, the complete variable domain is DVKVTQSSRYLVKRTGEKVFLECVQDMDHENMFWYRQDPGLGLRLIYFSYDVKMKEKGDIPEGYSVSREKKERFSLILESASTNQTSMYLCASTFVRDNQPQHFGDGTRLSIL.

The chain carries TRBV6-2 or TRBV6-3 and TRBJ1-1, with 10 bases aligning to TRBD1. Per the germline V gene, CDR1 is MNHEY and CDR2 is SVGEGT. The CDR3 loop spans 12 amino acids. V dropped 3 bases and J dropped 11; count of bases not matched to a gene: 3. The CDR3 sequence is CASSYPGQGAFF. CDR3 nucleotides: TGTGCCAGCAGTTATCCGGGACAGGGGGCTTTCTTT.

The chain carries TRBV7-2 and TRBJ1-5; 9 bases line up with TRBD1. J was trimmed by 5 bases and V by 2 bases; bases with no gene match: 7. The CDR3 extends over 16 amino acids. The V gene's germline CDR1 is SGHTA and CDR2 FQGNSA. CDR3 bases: TGTGCCAGCAGCTTAAGGACAGGGGTGGGGGATCAGCCCCAGCATTTT. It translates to CASSLRTGVGDQPQHF.

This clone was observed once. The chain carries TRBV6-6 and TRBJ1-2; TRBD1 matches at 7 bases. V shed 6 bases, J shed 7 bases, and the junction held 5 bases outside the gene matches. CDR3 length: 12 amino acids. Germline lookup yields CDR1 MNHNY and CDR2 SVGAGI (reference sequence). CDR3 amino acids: CASSTTGAGYTF. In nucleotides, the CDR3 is TGTGCCAGCAGCACTACAGGGGCTGGCTACACCTTC.

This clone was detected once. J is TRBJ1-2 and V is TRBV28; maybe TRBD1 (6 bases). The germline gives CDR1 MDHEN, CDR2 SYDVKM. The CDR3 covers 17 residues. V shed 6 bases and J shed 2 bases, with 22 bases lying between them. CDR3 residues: CASRGLDGRGRNYGYTF. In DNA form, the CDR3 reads TGTGCCAGCAGGGGGCTTGACGGGAGGGGGAGAAACTATGGCTACACCTTC.

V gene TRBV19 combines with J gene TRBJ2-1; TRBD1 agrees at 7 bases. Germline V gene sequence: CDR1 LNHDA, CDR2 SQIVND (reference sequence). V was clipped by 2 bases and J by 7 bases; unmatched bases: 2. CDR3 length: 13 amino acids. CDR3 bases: TGTGCCAGTAGTATAAACAGGGGAAATGAGCAGTTCTTC. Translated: CASSINRGNEQFF.

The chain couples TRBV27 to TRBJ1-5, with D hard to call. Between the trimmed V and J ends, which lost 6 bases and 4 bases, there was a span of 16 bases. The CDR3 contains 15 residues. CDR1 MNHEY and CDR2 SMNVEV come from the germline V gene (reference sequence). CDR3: CASRRSGALNQPQHF. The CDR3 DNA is TGTGCCAGCAGGCGATCGGGAGCCTTAAATCAGCCCCAGCATTTT.

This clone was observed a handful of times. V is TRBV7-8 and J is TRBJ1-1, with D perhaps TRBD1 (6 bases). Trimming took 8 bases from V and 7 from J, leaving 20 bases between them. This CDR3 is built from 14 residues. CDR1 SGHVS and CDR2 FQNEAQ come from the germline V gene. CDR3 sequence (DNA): TGTGCCAGCCTAACTTGGGGGGGGCGAGATGAAGCTTTCTTT. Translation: CASLTWGGRDEAFF.

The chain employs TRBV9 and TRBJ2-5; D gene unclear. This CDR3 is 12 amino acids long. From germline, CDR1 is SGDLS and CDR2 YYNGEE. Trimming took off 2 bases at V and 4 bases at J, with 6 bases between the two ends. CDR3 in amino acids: CASSVNRETQYF. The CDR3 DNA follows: TGTGCCAGCAGCGTTAATAGAGAGACCCAGTACTTC.